This TCR beta chain was sequenced for a study of shared clonotypes between healthy human individuals (dated by TCRdb to about 2020). With regard to the full study: A couple of women and three men aged 18 to 49 years were included in the cohort. Blood TCR repertoires of roughly 5 healthy adults were deeply sequenced to estimate repertoire size and the extent of clonotype sharing between individuals. Per donor, three plates each were used for CD4 naive and CD4 memory, two for CD8 naive, and one for CD8 memory. Per donor, leukapheresis produced somewhere between about 0.94 and 8.9 billion PBMCs. To increase sequencing depth and limit assay-specific biases, different laboratories used diverse techniques to prepare libraries and sequence TCR repertoires. What the research found in general, with its limitations: Incomplete sequencing was indicated by rarefaction of sorted-subset datasets, despite the large sequencing depth. Larger estimated clonotype richness was generally found for naive subsets than for memory subsets. Across a handful of donors, roughly 5.1% of naive CD4, 3% to 4% of naive CD8, about 2.3% of memory CD4, and approximately 0.4% of memory CD8 clonotypes were shared. Pairwise subsampling indicated that sequencing depth was expected to affect the degree of clonotype sharing among donors. Because the study included only a small number of donors, the genetic and exposure-history diversity represented was limited. Higher generation probabilities were observed for clonotypes shared by all four sorted-subset donors than for non-shared clonotypes. Only blood was sampled, and tissue TCR repertoires likely differ from those in blood.

Via the germline V gene, CDR1 is LGHNT and CDR2 FRNRAP. The CDR3 runs 15 residues from the cysteine to the phenylalanine. Solely the CDR3 DNA is kept, with 45 bases framed from the first base. The junction shows trimming of 1 base on V and 0 bases on J, plus 6 bases between the germline ends. Donors were healthy HIV-negative adults with no recently reported acute infections or vaccinations. Every donor was a Caucasian adult residing in Nashville, Tennessee, USA. CD4+ T cells were enriched by magnetic negative selection, after which naive cells were positively selected on CD45RA and the negative fraction was taken as the memory subset. After blood collection by leukapheresis, PBMCs were isolated using Ficoll-Histopaque density gradient centrifugation and then cryopreserved in the vapor phase of liquid nitrogen. Analytical flow cytometry was used to check the purity and quantity of each magnetically sorted T cell population. Each sorted fraction had its genomic DNA isolated and then quantified by UV absorbance on a Nanodrop 2000c.

TCR CDR3 regions were amplified from genomic DNA by multiplex PCR using the deep immunoSEQ assay. Genomic DNA extracted from each cell subset was distributed evenly over all wells of several immunoSEQ 96-well plates, and each plate served as one replicate. For sorted subsets, each replicate PCR was loaded with roughly 0.2 ug genomic DNA, equivalent to roughly 30,000 T cell genomes. The purified libraries were quantified using a Qubit 3.0 fluorometer, sized with a Bioanalyzer 2100, and then quantified again using the KAPA Library Quantification kit. Each immunoSEQ 96-well plate was sequenced on its own single-read 150-cycle Illumina NextSeq 550 flow cell. Processing in the source paper ran as follows. Because the immunoSEQ output included only junctional sequences and no quality scores, the filtering could not be the same as the filtering used for full-length reads. To assign V/J genes and CDR3, sequences were annotated using PyIR, a Python wrapper for IgBLAST v1.9, with IMGT germline references. Any read was removed if the V/J assignment was weak (E-value above 1e-6), the CDR3 was missing, or the read contained stop codons, out-of-frame junctions, or ambiguous translated residues. V3J clonotypes were defined by identical inferred V gene, J gene, and CDR3 amino acid sequence. The percentage overlap between two repertoires was calculated by dividing the number of shared unique clonotypes by the size of the smaller repertoire. Repertoire richness was assessed with RTK rarefaction, the Chao1 estimator, and Recon v2.1 estimates of unobserved clonotypes. Generation probabilities for all TCRbeta clonotypes obtained by the gDNA method from a few donors were computed using OLGA. TCRdb holds this immuneACCESS table with in-frame rearrangements only. Some clones are missing; in checked studies, unresolved V genes explain under half, and the rest has no known cause. The DNA was the basis for D and trimming; V, J and clone size are from that table. In this sample the table shows 1,100,000 or so clones, about four fifths of which occur a single time. Clones ranked in the top ten supply approximately 0.5% of the sample.

A note on this clone: Its specific antigen is unknown. There are no base qualities to consult, and no much larger clone falls within one base.

The sequence links TRBV12-5 to TRBJ2-2; the D segment might be TRBD1 or TRBD2, since each matches 5 bases. The source material was memory CD4+ T cells from PBMCs. The label giving this sample's cell subset or site can be read as: CD45RA-negative fraction. This clonotype was obtained from a young man in good health. Some clones in this sample may be carry-over from other donors' samples. The CDR3 in this case is CASGLAGPNTGELFF. The DNA reads TGTGCTAGTGGTTTGGCGGGACCGAACACCGGGGAGCTGTTTTTT.